This is a list of T cell receptor beta chains from one sample in a study of T cell changes during pregnancy in multiple sclerosis. Libraries were prepared by immunoSEQ multiplex PCR; TCRdb keeps only in-frame clonotypes and omits some of them. The sample holds some 38,000 clones, more than 75% seen once. The starting material was CD8+ T cells from peripheral blood mononuclear cells, obtained in the third trimester of pregnancy. The receptors shown here come from a female donor with multiple sclerosis, enrolled in a pregnancy study. Both conserved end residues are trimmed from each CDR3. D genes are given only for firm matches.

>TRBD1|TRBJ1-2|TRBV5-6
ASSFGTGVGYT
>-|TRBJ1-2|TRBV9
ASSAPPASGYT
>-|TRBJ1-2|TRBV9
ASSVGQGAYGYT
>-|TRBJ1-1|TRBV6-5
ASSSDREMNTEAF
>-|TRBJ1-2|TRBV29-1
SVESDIANYGYT
>-|TRBJ1-1|TRBV15
ATRNTLMNTEAF
>-|TRBJ1-2|TRBV13
ASSTGTYGYT
>-|TRBJ1-3|TRBV30
AWSLWTFRSGNTIY
>TRBD1|TRBJ2-7|TRBV7-9
ASSLATGGQTYEQY
>-|TRBJ1-2|TRBV5-4
ASSDRDIVYGYT
>-|TRBJ1-5|TRBV27
ASSLDRGQPQH
>TRBD1|TRBJ1-2|TRBV10-3
AIPLQGANYGYT
>-|TRBJ1-5|TRBV28
ATASWGVDQPQH
>TRBD1|TRBJ2-7|TRBV13
ASSSEPDREPGEQY
>-|TRBJ1-1|TRBV6-5
ASSYNRNTEAF
>-|TRBJ1-2|TRBV6-5
ATDSYYGYT
>-|TRBJ1-5|TRBV7-8
ASSAGLLGGNQPQH
>-|TRBJ1-3|TRBV6-6
ASSYSSSGGNTIY
>-|TRBJ1-5|TRBV6-5
ASSSPTGYNQPQH
>-|TRBJ2-5|TRBV18
ASSPQDGKTSASETQY
>-|TRBJ1-5|TRBV27
ASSLGGSNQPQH
>-|TRBJ1-2|TRBV27
ASSLGAFSNYGYT
>TRBD2|TRBJ2-1|TRBV4-1
ASSQDPTSGGHPYNEQF
>TRBD1|TRBJ1-5|TRBV10-2
ASSDPTGTENQPQH
>-|TRBJ1-6|TRBV5-1
ASSFSHRTNSPLH
>TRBD1|TRBJ2-3|TRBV6-4
ASSGTGTTDTQY
>-|TRBJ1-5|TRBV28
ASSLVTGSQPQH
>-|TRBJ2-7|TRBV11-2
ASSFPGGSYEQY
>-|TRBJ2-7|TRBV7-2
ASSLVPAGTYEQY
>-|TRBJ1-1|TRBV10-2
ASRSVNTEAF
>TRBD1|TRBJ2-3|TRBV9
ASSITGGTDTQY
>-|TRBJ1-4|TRBV2
ASSEEQEGMDEKLF
>-|TRBJ2-1|TRBV4-1
ASSPRVGNNEQF
>-|TRBJ1-2|TRBV5-1
ASSLEGAGGKGYT
>TRBD2|TRBJ2-3|TRBV4-1
ASSKPMAGGYTDTQY
>TRBD1|TRBJ2-7|TRBV6-5
ASSYSDRYEQY
>-|TRBJ1-1|TRBV2
ASSVDSNGLNTEAF
>TRBD2|TRBJ2-7|TRBV27
ASSPILLAGGRYEQY
>TRBD1|TRBJ1-1|TRBV10-3
ATASTGSGAF
>-|TRBJ2-3|TRBV6-4
ASSDGGASTDTQY
>-|TRBJ1-6|TRBV6-6
ASAGFKNSPLH
>-|TRBJ2-3|TRBV27
ASSFLGGASTDTQY
>-|TRBJ2-7|TRBV5-1
ASSSTYERTYEQY
>-|TRBJ2-7|TRBV7-9
ASSLATTQGYEQY
>-|TRBJ1-1|TRBV2
ASSEEAAGWEAF
>-|TRBJ1-2|TRBV13
ASSFTGLKNYGYT
>TRBD2|TRBJ2-1|TRBV28
ALSRGTSTYNEQF
>-|TRBJ2-7|TRBV10-1
ASSAVRGEQY
>TRBD1|TRBJ1-2|TRBV11-2
ASSLGDSYGYT